The 14 T cell receptor beta chains in this list originate from one sample, sequenced in a study of cytotoxic CD8 clonotypes in ibrutinib-treated CLL (dated by TCRdb to the early 2020s). The library relied on the immunoSEQ multiplex PCR assay. TCRdb stores this immuneACCESS table with in-frame sequences only. Part of the clones is absent; in the studies checked, under half of the shortfall reflects unresolved V genes, and no reason is known for the rest. Within this sample are hundreds of thousands of clones, with about 61% of them counted one time only. The ten largest clonotypes hold around 6.3% of the sample. Material: PBMCs, obtained after 36 months of ibrutinib treatment. The receptor source for this set is a human donor with chronic lymphocytic leukemia.

CDR3 residues: CASSATDYYGYTF. The CDR3, as DNA: TGTGCCAGCAGCGCGACGGATTACTATGGCTACACCTTC. V is TRBV6-5 and J is TRBJ1-2; no firm D call. Trimming stripped 6 bases from V and 3 bases from J, with 11 bases between. The germline CDR1 and CDR2 sequences are MNHEY and SVGAGI. CDR3 length equals 13 residues.

The chain links TRBV4-1 to TRBJ2-3; 11 positions match TRBD2. From germline, CDR1 is MGHRA and CDR2 YSYEKL. The CDR3 runs to 17 residues. The junction had 9 bases not matched to a gene; V was cut back by 4 bases and J by 3 bases. The DNA for the CDR3 is TGCGCCAGCAGCCCAACGTCCCTAGCGGGGGGTACAGATACGCAGTATTTT. Translated, it gives CASSPTSLAGGTDTQYF.

The rearrangement links TRBV4-1 to TRBJ2-3; D not certain. Germline V gene lookup returns CDR1 MGHRA and CDR2 YSYEKL. The germline V and J ends were trimmed by 6 bases and 0 bases, with 13 bases remaining between them. The CDR3 length is 15 residues. The CDR3 nucleotides read TGCGCCAGCAGTTTTAGCCGCCTTAGCACAGATACGCAGTATTTT. Amino acid sequence: CASSFSRLSTDTQYF.

V is TRBV9 and J is TRBJ2-3, with 8 positions matching TRBD2. CDR1 SGDLS and CDR2 YYNGEE come from the germline V gene. This CDR3 has 20 amino acids. V lost 0 bases, J lost 5 bases, and 20 bases stayed unmatched. CDR3 residues: CASSVDVGRAGESGGDTQYF. The CDR3 DNA follows: TGTGCCAGCAGCGTAGATGTCGGACGAGCGGGAGAGAGTGGAGGAGATACGCAGTATTTT.

To note about this clone: The same CDR3 can be traced to other DNA sequences in this sample. This chain links TRBV4-1 with TRBJ1-1; D may be TRBD1 (5 bases). The ends were cut back, 1 base at V and 0 bases at J, with 6 bases in the middle. The germline V gene encodes CDR1 MGHRA and CDR2 YSYEKL. This CDR3 spans 14 amino acids. The CDR3 DNA reads TGCGCCAGCAGCCAAGTGGGACTGAACACTGAAGCTTTCTTT. Its translation: CASSQVGLNTEAFF.

This clone came up a few times. The chain employs TRBV9 and TRBJ1-2; TRBD1 agrees at 8 bases. The length of the CDR3 is 16 residues. The V gene end was trimmed by 4 bases and the J gene end by 5 bases; junction bases not matched to a gene: 13. Germline CDR1 reads SGDLS; CDR2 reads YYNGEE. The CDR3 nucleotides read TGTGCCAGCAGCCCCCGTCCAGGACAGGGTGGGTATGGCTACACCTTC. Residues: CASSPRPGQGGYGYTF.

In this sample, this clone turned up once. The chain is built from TRBV5-6 and TRBJ2-3, with 10 bases identical to TRBD1. CDR1 is SGHDT and CDR2 is YYEEEE in the germline V gene. Trimming at V came to 0 bases and at J to 4 bases, leaving 2 bases not matched to a gene. The CDR3 is 15 amino acids. In DNA form, the CDR3 reads TGTGCCAGCAGCTTGGTAGGACAGGGGGCAGATACGCAGTATTTT. Translated: CASSLVGQGADTQYF.

The chain is built from TRBV29-1 and TRBJ1-1, with 7 nucleotides matching TRBD1. The CDR3 loop spans 15 amino acids. V shed 7 bases and J 0 bases; nucleotides not matched to a gene: 11. CDR1 is SQVTM and CDR2 is ANQGSEA in the germline V gene. CDR3 sequence (DNA): TGCAGCGCCCAACGGAGACAGGGACTGAACACTGAAGCTTTCTTT. It codes for CSAQRRQGLNTEAFF.

There are a few counts of this clone. The V gene is TRBV5-1, the J gene TRBJ2-2; TRBD2 matches 7 bases. Germline CDR1 SGHRS, CDR2 YFSETQ. V shed 4 bases, J shed 15 bases, and the junction held 12 bases outside the gene matches. The CDR3 loop spans 13 amino acids. CDR3 protein: CASSDTPTGGMFF. As DNA, the CDR3 is TGCGCCAGCAGCGACACGCCTACCGGGGGGATGTTTTTT.

This clone has a handful of counts. The V and J genes are TRBV13 and TRBJ1-2; D perhaps matches TRBD1 (5 bases). This CDR3 is 14 amino acids long. The V end lost 5 bases, the J end lost 6 bases, and 16 bases lay between the germline ends. Germline V lookup: CDR1 PRHDT, CDR2 FYEKMQ (reference sequence). The CDR3: CASSTAGRGHGYTF. For the CDR3, the DNA is TGTGCCAGCAGCACTGCAGGGAGGGGACATGGCTACACCTTC.

The chain has TRBV11-2 and TRBJ2-2, with 12 bases lining up with TRBD2. The V and J ends lost 1 base and 5 bases, in that order; junction bases with no gene match: 8. The germline V gene encodes CDR1 SGHAT and CDR2 FQNNGV. This CDR3 is 18 amino acids long. The CDR3 bases are TGTGCCAGCAGCTTAGCGGCTAGCGGGAGGGTCGTAACCGGGGAGCTGTTTTTT. Protein sequence: CASSLAASGRVVTGELFF.

The V and J genes are TRBV20-1 and TRBJ1-1; a weak D match, TRBD1 (5 bases). The V and J ends lost 0 bases and 11 bases respectively, with 10 bases between them. CDR3 length equals 11 residues. From germline, CDR1 is DFQATT and CDR2 SNEGSKA (reference sequence). CDR3 sequence: CSARDRAVAFF. As DNA, the CDR3 is TGCAGTGCTAGAGACAGGGCGGTTGCTTTCTTT.

On this clone itself: The sample contains more than one DNA sequence encoding this CDR3. The V call is TRBV5-4, the J call TRBJ1-1, with D possibly matching TRBD1 (5 bases). Trimming took 2 bases from V and 0 from J, leaving 14 bases between them. CDR1 and CDR2 (germline): SGHNT, YYREEE (reference sequence). The CDR3 loop spans 16 amino acids. CDR3 in DNA: TGTGCCAGCAGCTTAGGGGCCGGAGGGTTGAACACTGAAGCTTTCTTT. This sequence encodes CASSLGAGGLNTEAFF.

The chain links TRBV29-1 to TRBJ1-1; 8 bases are shared with TRBD1. Germline assignment: CDR1 SQVTM and CDR2 ANQGSEA. Trimming cost V 7 bases and J 4 bases; bases outside gene matches: 11. This CDR3 contains 14 residues. CDR3 region: CSALGDRRATEAFF. CDR3 in DNA: TGCAGCGCTCTTGGGGACAGGAGAGCCACTGAAGCTTTCTTT.